These T cell receptor beta chains were read from a single sample in a study of T cells in Graves' hyperthyroidism and ophthalmopathy. Each CDR3 protein is one row after TCRdb ran MiXCR on the multiplex PCR reads. The sample lists about 400,000 distinct CDR3 sequences, about 14% occurring once. Specimen: blood. The receptors shown here come from a man aged 50 or older with Graves' ophthalmopathy. Each CDR3 is given with its conserved first and last residue. A D gene is named only where the DNA matches it firmly. The size entry is marked missing in some rows and otherwise reads once, few, many or a size class.

V gene	J gene	D gene	clone size	CDR3 DNA	CDR3 protein
TRBV10-3	TRBJ2-1	TRBD1	-	TGTGCCATCAGGGAGGACAGGGATTCGTACAATGAGCAGTTCTTC	CAIREDRDSYNEQFF
TRBV6-1	TRBJ2-5	-	many	TGTGCCAGCAGTCAAACTGGGACTTCTATCCAGTACTTC	CASSQTGTSIQYF
TRBV20-1	TRBJ1-1	-	many	TGCAGTGCTGAGGGACGGGGCATCATGAACACTGAAGCTTTCTTT	CSAEGRGIMNTEAFF
TRBV5-6	TRBJ2-5	-	many	TGTGCCAGCCGCCTTTTAGGGGAAGGAGAGACCCAGTACTTC	CASRLLGEGETQYF
TRBV19	TRBJ1-5	-	few	TGTGCCAGTAGTATGGGGACGGCTAGCAATCGGCCCCAGCATTTT	CASSMGTASNRPQHF
TRBV28	TRBJ2-7	-	-	TGTGCCCGCAGCACTCCCCACATCACCGGCAGCAGCTACGAGCAGTACTTC	CARSTPHITGSSYEQYF
TRBV2	TRBJ2-5	TRBD1	-	TGTGCCAGCAGTGAGCAGGGGGCTGGGGAGGCCCAGTACTTC	CASSEQGAGEAQYF
TRBV12-5	TRBJ2-2	-	few	TGTGCTAGTGGTTTGGTTTCCGGGGAGCTGTTTTTT	CASGLVSGELFF
TRBV27	TRBJ1-5	-	-	TGTGCCAGCAGTTTATACGCTTCGAACAGGAATCTAGGTCAGCCCCAGCATTTT	CASSLYASNRNLGQPQHF
TRBV15	TRBJ1-3	-	-	TGTGCCACCAGCAGAGGAAGTCCCGGTCCTACTCACTCTGGAAACACCATATATTTT	CATSRGSPGPTHSGNTIYF
TRBV5-1	TRBJ2-1	-	-	TGCGCCAGCAGCTTGGACCAGAGCGATGAGCAGTTCTTC	CASSLDQSDEQFF